The 14 T cell receptor beta chains in this list originate from one sample, sequenced in a study of cytomegalovirus exposure and HLA in healthy donors. Vbeta (60) and Jbeta (13) primers were used in the PCR. The repertoire was sequenced with immunoSEQ multiplex PCR; TCRdb's copy has only in-frame clones and lacks some. This sample yields 200,000 to 250,000 clones, of which about four fifths are seen a single time; 4.5% to 6% belongs to the top ten. Sequenced material: PBMCs. The receptors come from a woman aged 40 to 55 in good health and CMV-seropositive.

This chain connects TRBV4-3 to TRBJ1-6; tentatively, D is TRBD1 (5 bases). The CDR3 sequence is 18 residues long. The V end was cut by 4 bases, the J end by 9 bases, with 25 bases between. Germline CDR1 reads LGHNA; CDR2 reads YSLEER. CDR3 coding DNA: TGCGCCAGCAGCCGAGACGCGGGGACTTCCCCTCTGAGTTCACCCCTCCACTTT. Translation gives CASSRDAGTSPLSSPLHF.

The chain employs TRBV7-2 and TRBJ2-5, with D possibly matching TRBD2 (5 bases). V dropped 9 bases and J dropped 5 bases, with 28 bases sitting between them. Germline CDR1 SGHTA, CDR2 FQGNSA. CDR3 length equals 17 residues. The chain's CDR3 is CASCHVWGMGAAETQYF. The CDR3 DNA is TGTGCCAGTTGCCATGTCTGGGGTATGGGAGCTGCGGAGACCCAGTACTTC.

This clone appeared a few times. Other DNA sequences of this sample code for an identical CDR3. J is TRBJ2-5 and V is TRBV19; D gene unclear. Per germline, CDR1 LNHDA and CDR2 SQIVND (reference sequence). V lost 1 base to trimming and J lost 4 bases, with 4 bases between them. The CDR3 consists of 12 residues. The CDR3 DNA reads as TGTGCCAGTAGTATAGGTAGAGAGACCCAGTACTTC. Translation gives CASSIGRETQYF.

The chain employs TRBV6-5 and TRBJ1-2; the D is unclear. Trimming removed 2 bases from V and 4 bases from J, with 14 bases in between. There are 15 residues in the CDR3. The germline V gene has CDR1 MNHEY and CDR2 SVGAGI. This CDR3 is CASSYLGQSVYGYTF. The CDR3 DNA reads TGTGCCAGCAGTTACCTAGGCCAGAGCGTCTATGGCTACACCTTC.

This chain joins TRBV6-5 and TRBJ1-1, with D possibly being TRBD1 (5 bases). V lost 2 bases to trimming and J lost 3 bases, with 10 bases between them. Germline V CDR1 and CDR2: MNHEY, SVGAGI. This CDR3 region has 14 residues. The CDR3 region has the DNA TGTGCCAGCAGTTACCGGCTAGGGGACACTGAAGCTTTCTTT. It is translated as CASSYRLGDTEAFF.

The V call is TRBV5-1, the J call TRBJ2-3, with 7 bases matching TRBD2. The CDR3 sequence is 15 residues long. Germline V CDR1 and CDR2: SGHRS, YFSETQ. The junction had 6 bases not matched to a gene; V was cut back by 2 bases and J by 3 bases. Here the CDR3 DNA reads TGCGCCAGCAGCTTTACACCAGCGGGGACAGATACGCAGTATTTT. It codes for CASSFTPAGTDTQYF.

The rearrangement uses TRBV7-2 and TRBJ1-4, with 7 bases that match TRBD1. Per germline, CDR1 SGHTA and CDR2 FQGNSA. The CDR3 length is 13 residues. With V trimmed by 5 bases and J by 7 bases, 4 bases remained unmatched. The chain's CDR3 is CASSPGQVEKLFF. DNA for the CDR3: TGTGCCAGCAGCCCCGGACAGGTTGAAAAACTGTTTTTT.

CDR3 DNA sequence: TGCGCCAGCAGTGATAACGGGCGGGAGACAGATACGCAGTATTTT. This translates into CASSDNGRETDTQYF. The V call is TRBV10-1, the J call TRBJ2-3; 7 bases fit TRBD2. Trimming at V came to 3 bases and at J to 3 bases, leaving 6 bases not matched to a gene. In germline, CDR1 is WNHNN, CDR2 SYGVQD (reference sequence). The CDR3 has 15 residues.

The rearrangement joins TRBV19 to TRBJ1-6; D unclear. Germline CDR1 is LNHDA and CDR2 is SQIVND (reference sequence). The CDR3 covers 18 residues. Trimming left V 10 bases short and J 0 bases short, with 22 bases between. The CDR3 protein is CATTLSGRISSYNSPLHF. CDR3 coding DNA: TGTGCCACCACGCTATCCGGGAGAATTAGCTCCTATAATTCACCCCTCCACTTT.

This chain connects TRBV18 to TRBJ2-2; maybe TRBD1 (6 bases). Germline CDR1 KGHSH, CDR2 LQKENI. The CDR3 runs to 16 residues. The V end was cut by 4 bases, the J end by 6 bases, with 18 bases between. CDR3 sequence: CASSLQGRAASGELFF. CDR3 nucleotide sequence: TGTGCCAGCTCACTCCAGGGGCGGGCGGCCTCCGGGGAGCTGTTTTTT.

This chain uses TRBV9 with TRBJ2-1; TRBD2 matches 8 bases. Germline V gives CDR1 SGDLS, CDR2 YYNGEE. The CDR3 loop spans 18 amino acids. V shed 4 bases and J 3 bases; nucleotides not matched to a gene: 15. CDR3 region: CASSPRGGYTKFYNEQFF. The CDR3 DNA reads TGTGCCAGCAGCCCTCGGGGGGGGTACACCAAATTCTACAATGAGCAGTTCTTC.

This chain links TRBV4-3 with TRBJ1-6; possible D gene TRBD1, 5 bases. CDR1 and CDR2 from the germline V gene are LGHNA and YSLEER. CDR3 length equals 17 residues. With 4 bases removed from V and 4 bases from J, the gap between germline ends came to 17 bases. The CDR3 nucleotides are TGCGCCAGCAGCCTCACGGCGCAGGGTGGGTATAATTCACCCCTCCACTTT. This encodes CASSLTAQGGYNSPLHF.

The V call is TRBV6-6, the J call TRBJ2-7; D perhaps matches TRBD2 (6 bases). With 6 bases removed from V and 4 bases from J, the gap between germline ends came to 13 bases. Germline V CDR1 and CDR2: MNHNY, SVGAGI (reference sequence). This CDR3 has 13 residues. This chain's CDR3 is CASSNRGRYEQYF. For the CDR3, the DNA is TGTGCCAGCAGCAACCGGGGGAGGTACGAGCAGTACTTC.

CDR3 bases: TGTGCCAGCAGCTTGGACAGGGCAAACTATGGCTACACCTTC. Amino acids: CASSLDRANYGYTF. V usage is TRBV5-4 and J usage is TRBJ1-2; D is possibly TRBD1 (6 bases). This CDR3 is 14 amino acids long. Germline V gives CDR1 SGHNT, CDR2 YYREEE (reference sequence). V lost 0 bases to trimming and J lost 2 bases, with 8 bases between them.